This TCR beta chain was found in a study of post-analysis software for immune sequencing data. Study findings and constraints: Included in a set of about 5 TRBV segments more frequent in patients than controls were TRBV5-6, TRBV5-1 and TRBV20-1. A significant reduction in normalized Chao1 diversity was observed in multiple sclerosis patients versus controls.

From germline, CDR1 is DFQATT and CDR2 SNEGSKA (reference sequence). The CDR3 extends over 14 amino acids. The V and J ends lost 0 bases and 4 bases respectively, with 10 bases between them. Notes on this clonotype: Its target is not known.

The TCR beta cDNA libraries contained unique molecular identifiers. TCRdb used MiXCR to reprocess the PCR reads, holding one entry per CDR3 protein. Seen here are hundreds of thousands of distinct CDR3 sequences, around 27% observed once, and the top ten hold more than 0.55%. The V call is TRBV20-1, the J call TRBJ2-1; D might be TRBD2 (6 bases). The TCR sequence derives from a girl aged 10 to 17 with multiple sclerosis. The sample was blood. The CDR3 is CSARDREAYNEQFF. For the CDR3, the DNA is TGCAGTGCTAGAGACAGGGAGGCTTACAATGAGCAGTTCTTC.